Here is one TCR beta chain with its context. Its antigen is unknown. No base quality information exists; no much larger clone differs at one position. CD8 naive samples consisted of CD45RO-negative cells that were positively selected for CCR7, yielding a CD45RA+CCR7+ population without TemRA cells. The donors were healthy, HIV-negative adults who had no recently reported acute infections or vaccinations. All donors were Caucasian adults living in Nashville, Tennessee, USA. After blood collection by leukapheresis, PBMCs were isolated using Ficoll-Histopaque density gradient centrifugation and then cryopreserved in the vapor phase of liquid nitrogen. Analytical flow cytometry was used to check the purity and quantity of every magnetically sorted T cell population. Each sorted fraction had its genomic DNA isolated and then quantified by UV absorbance on a Nanodrop 2000c. Using the deep immunoSEQ assay, TCR CDR3 regions were amplified from genomic DNA by multiplex PCR. Genomic DNA extracted from each cell subset was distributed evenly over all wells of several immunoSEQ 96-well plates, and each plate served as one replicate. For sorted subsets, each replicate PCR was loaded with around 200 ng genomic DNA, equivalent to 30,000 or so T cell genomes. Purified libraries were quantified with a Qubit 3.0 fluorometer, sized on a Bioanalyzer 2100, and re-quantified with the KAPA Library Quantification kit. A separate single-read 150-cycle Illumina NextSeq 550 flow cell was used to sequence each immunoSEQ 96-well plate. As for how the authors treated the data: Because only junctional sequences without quality scores were contained in the immunoSEQ output, filtering matching that applied to full-length reads could not be performed. To assign V/J genes and CDR3, sequences were annotated using PyIR, a Python wrapper for IgBLAST v1.9, with IMGT germline references. Reads were filtered out if the reads had weak V/J assignments (E-value above 1e-6), no CDR3, stop codons, out-of-frame junctions, or ambiguous translated residues. A V3J clonotype was defined by an identical inferred V gene, J gene, and CDR3 amino acid sequence. The percentage overlap between two repertoires was calculated by dividing the number of shared unique clonotypes by the size of the smaller repertoire. Three approaches were used to assess repertoire richness: RTK rarefaction, the Chao1 estimator, and Recon v2.1 estimates of unobserved clonotypes. Generation probabilities were computed with OLGA for all TCRbeta clonotypes obtained by the gDNA method from several donors. TCRdb mirrors the immuneACCESS table, restricted to in-frame sequences. Some clones are absent from its copies; in checked studies, under half trace to an unresolved V gene, and the reason for the others is unknown. From that table come the V and J calls and clone size; the DNA was used to work out D and trimming. The sample has 2 million or so clones on record, about 95% of them singletons. Roughly 1% of the sample is in the top ten clones.

The germline V gene specifies LGHNA as CDR1 and YNFKEQ as CDR2. Trimming removed 5 bases from V and 3 bases from J, leaving 21 bases between the germline ends. Inclusive of the bounding cysteine and phenylalanine, the CDR3 is 17 residues long. Just CDR3 DNA is preserved here, 51 bases in frame from base 1. The sample is drawn from a study of shared clonotypes between healthy human individuals (dated by TCRdb to 2020 to 2022). Study-level background: A couple of women and three men aged 18 to 49 years were included in the cohort. To estimate repertoire size and how much clonotypes are shared between individuals, the study performed deep sequencing of blood TCR repertoires from roughly five healthy adults. For each donor, three plates each were used for CD4 naive and CD4 memory, two plates were used for CD8 naive, and one plate was used for CD8 memory. Leukapheresis yielded between about 0.94 and 9 billion PBMCs per donor. Different laboratories and diverse techniques were used to prepare libraries and sequence TCR repertoires, to increase sequencing depth and limit assay-specific biases. Results and caveats for the whole study, not just this receptor: Even with the large sequencing depth, rarefaction of the sorted-subset datasets indicated that sequencing was incomplete. Compared with non-shared clonotypes, clonotypes shared by all four sorted-subset donors had higher generation probabilities. When a few donors were compared, the shared fraction of clonotypes was around 5.1% for naive CD4, about 4% for naive CD8, 2.3% for memory CD4, and approximately 0.4% for memory CD8. The small number of donors limited the genetic and exposure-history diversity represented. Sampling was restricted to blood, and TCR repertoires in tissue are likely to differ from TCR repertoires in blood. Larger estimated clonotype richness was generally found for naive subsets than for memory subsets. Based on pairwise subsampling, the degree of clonotype sharing among donors was expected to be affected by sequencing depth.

The chain was built from TRBV4-2 and TRBJ2-3, with TRBD2 as a weak D call on 6 bases. Sequences were obtained from naive CD8+ T cells sorted from blood. The cell subset or site tag for this specimen amounts to: CD45RA+CCR7+. This receptor was taken from a young man in good health. Here is the DNA: TGTGCCAGCAGCTCCCCCCCGGAGCTGGAGGGGACAGATACGCAGTATTTT. Translated, it gives CASSSPPELEGTDTQYF.